These 3 T cell receptor beta chains originate from one sample sequenced in a study of blood T cells in healthy people across ages. PCR was performed a second time for about 7 to 12 cycles using a sample-barcoded 5' primer and a J-beta primer mix. TCRdb ran MiXCR on the 5' RACE reads and lists one entry per CDR3 protein. Here the sample spans about 320,000 distinct CDR3 sequences, 27% being singletons. The material sequenced was blood. The receptors come from a woman between 70 and 85 years old in good health.

The chain recombines TRBV7-2 with TRBJ2-5; TRBD2 agrees at 10 bases. The J call is doubtful: the DNA matches TRBJ2-1 better. Germline CDR1 SGHTA, CDR2 FQGNSA. CDR3 length: 16 amino acids. The CDR3: CASSLDETSGSDEQFF. CDR3 bases: TGTGCCAGCAGCTTAGACGAGACTAGCGGGTCCGATGAGCAGTTCTTC.

V is TRBV24-1 and J is TRBJ2-3, with 7 bases matching TRBD2. V lost 6 bases, J lost 2 bases, and 13 bases stayed unmatched. CDR3 length: 17 amino acids. Germline assignment: CDR1 KGHDR and CDR2 SFDVKD. The CDR3 loop is CATSRWTGGGSTDTQYF. In DNA, the CDR3 is TGTGCCACCAGTCGTTGGACGGGGGGTGGATCCACAGATACGCAGTATTTT.

The chain recombines TRBV5-1 with TRBJ1-5; D remains ambiguous. Germline V gene data show CDR1 as SGHRS and CDR2 as YFSETQ. V lost 3 bases to trimming and J lost 5 bases, with 12 bases between them. The CDR3 loop spans 14 amino acids. CDR3 region: CASSYKGGDQPQHF. CDR3 coding DNA: TGCGCCAGCAGCTACAAAGGCGGCGATCAGCCCCAGCATTTT.